The T cell receptor beta chain under discussion was sequenced for a study of blood T cell repertoires in COVID-19. Overall study: From the United States, Italy and Spain came samples of acute and convalescent COVID-19. Sources were T cells, B-cell-depleted T cells, or PBMCs; the material itself was cDNA or gDNA.

Trimming at V came to 6 bases and at J to 14 bases, leaving 14 bases not matched to a gene. The CDR3 is 14 amino acids. Germline CDR1 is MNHEY and CDR2 is SMNVEV (reference sequence). As processed by the authors: Reference gene primers were amplified, and this amplification served to estimate nucleated cell counts. TCRdb keeps only in-frame clones here, not all; method: immunoSEQ multiplex PCR. V, J and clone size are those of that table, while D and trimming were read from the DNA. The table shows some 210,000 clones, with 89% occurring only once. The V and J genes are TRBV27 and TRBJ1-4, with 8 bases identical to TRBD1. The sequence derives from a woman aged 40 to 55 with acute or convalescent COVID-19. Sequencing was performed on peripheral blood. CDR3 nucleotide sequence: TGTGCCAGCAGCCCTCAGGGGGCGGGGATGGGTCTGTTTTTT. This codes for CASSPQGAGMGLFF.